The 32 T cell receptor beta chains below come from one sample, sequenced in a study of breast tumors, draining lymph nodes, adjacent tissues. Axillary draining lymph nodes of breast cancer patients supplied the node samples. TCRdb recomputed calls from the multiplex PCR reads with MiXCR, one row per CDR3 protein. The repertoire consists of about 200,000 distinct CDR3 sequences, with around 29% occurring once and the leading ten covering 4% to 5.5%. The sequenced material came from axillary lymph node tissue. The receptors here all came from a female donor with breast cancer. Some clones in this sample may be carry-over from other donors' samples.

There are a few counts of this clonotype. This sequence may be a read error, since a much larger clone differs from it by one base. V gene TRBV5-8 combines with J gene TRBJ2-5, with TRBD2 identical over 7 bases. Germline CDR1 is SGHTS and CDR2 is YDEGEE. This CDR3 has 14 amino acids. Losses at the gene ends were 2 bases for V and 1 base for J; bases not matched to a gene: 2. The CDR3 coding sequence is TGTGCCAGCAGCTTAGGGACTACCCAAGAGACCCAGTACTTC. Encoded protein: CASSLGTTQETQYF.

The sample holds many counts of this clonotype. This chain links TRBV15 with TRBJ2-3; 8 bases map to TRBD2. The V gene's germline CDR1 is LNHNV and CDR2 YYDKDF (reference sequence). The trim removed 2 bases at V and 6 bases at J, leaving 10 bases unmatched. This CDR3 spans 16 amino acids. The CDR3 coding sequence is TGTGCCACCAGCAGATTTCGGGGGGGGGAGGGGGATACGCAGTATTTT. Its protein is CATSRFRGGEGDTQYF.

The chain uses TRBV19 and TRBJ2-2; the D is unclear. Trimming took off 4 bases at V and 8 bases at J, with 2 bases between the two ends. Germline loops: CDR1 LNHDA, CDR2 SQIVND (reference sequence). CDR3 length equals 10 residues. CDR3 amino acids: CASSTGELFF. The CDR3 DNA follows: TGTGCCAGTAGTACAGGGGAGCTGTTTTTT.

This clonotype has just a few counts. This may be a read error: a much more frequent sequence differs by one nucleotide. This chain links TRBV6-2 or TRBV6-3 with TRBJ2-3, with 8 nucleotides matching TRBD1. V gave up 5 bases and J gave up 6 bases; unmatched junction bases: 10. CDR3 size: 15 residues. CDR1 and CDR2 from the germline V gene are MNHEY and SVGEGT. CDR3 region: CASSRQGAMGDTQYF. CDR3 coding DNA: TGTGCCAGCAGTCGGCAGGGGGCTATGGGCGATACGCAGTATTTT.

This clonotype has a count of ten or more. The V gene is TRBV6-5, the J gene TRBJ2-2, with a weak D call TRBD2 (6 bases). Germline V lookup: CDR1 MNHEY, CDR2 SVGAGI. This CDR3 comprises 15 residues. V was shortened by 2 bases and J by 3 bases, with 10 bases between the two germline ends. CDR3 in amino acids: CASSYGTSYTGELFF. In DNA, the CDR3 is TGTGCCAGCAGTTACGGGACTTCTTACACCGGGGAGCTGTTTTTT.

This clonotype was detected ten times or more. The V and J genes are TRBV20-1 and TRBJ2-1, with D possibly being TRBD2 (6 bases). The germline gives CDR1 DFQATT, CDR2 SNEGSKA (reference sequence). The CDR3 contains 12 residues. V was trimmed by 6 bases and J by 2 bases, leaving 8 bases between them. CDR3 coding DNA: TGCAGTGCGGCGGGACCCTACAATGAGCAGTTCTTC. This sequence encodes CSAAGPYNEQFF.

There are many counts of this clonotype. The chain recombines TRBV15 with TRBJ2-1; D is uncertain. Germline V CDR1 and CDR2: LNHNV, YYDKDF (reference sequence). The CDR3 has 13 amino acids. Deletions cut 3 bases from V and 4 bases from J, with 7 bases between. CDR3 residues: CATSSIPYNEQFF. The CDR3 nucleotides are TGTGCCACCAGCAGTATCCCATACAATGAGCAGTTCTTC. Using reference TRBV15 and TRBJ2-1 for the parts outside the CDR3, the full variable domain is DAMVIQNPRYQVTQFGKPVTLSCSQTLNHNVMYWYQQKSSQAPKLLFHYYDKDFNNEADTPDNFQSRRPNTSFCFLDIRSPGLGDTAMYLCATSSIPYNEQFFGPGTRLTVL.

This clonotype occurred many times. This sequence joins TRBV4-1 and TRBJ2-5, with a weak D call TRBD1 (7 bases). The germline V and J ends were trimmed by 3 bases and 4 bases, with 21 bases remaining between them. The CDR3 loop spans 17 amino acids. Germline V lookup: CDR1 MGHRA, CDR2 YSYEKL. The CDR3 here is CASSQGPQGGEGETQYF. The CDR3 DNA follows: TGCGCCAGCAGCCAGGGCCCCCAGGGGGGTGAAGGAGAGACCCAGTACTTC.

There are many counts of this clonotype. The CDR3 nucleotides read TGTGCCAGTAGTAACGACAGGGCCTATGGCTACACCTTC. Residues: CASSNDRAYGYTF. The chain is built from TRBV19 and TRBJ1-2; 7 bases fit TRBD1. This CDR3 is built from 13 residues. The J segment lost 4 bases and the V segment lost 4 bases, leaving 3 bases of the junction unmatched. CDR1 and CDR2 (germline): LNHDA, SQIVND (reference sequence).

The V and J genes are TRBV18 and TRBJ2-3, with 9 bases matching TRBD2. This CDR3 contains 15 residues. Trimming at V came to 3 bases and at J to 4 bases, leaving 5 bases not matched to a gene. CDR1 is KGHSH, CDR2 LQKENI, per germline. CDR3 amino acids: CASSPRVAGADTQYF. Written as DNA, the CDR3 is TGTGCCAGCTCACCCCGAGTAGCGGGGGCAGATACGCAGTATTTT.

This clonotype came up many times. The chain combines TRBV7-2 with TRBJ2-7; D gene uncertain. The germline CDR1 and CDR2 sequences are SGHTA and FQGNSA. The CDR3 sequence is 13 residues long. Trimming pared 3 bases from V and 2 bases from J, leaving 8 bases between. Written as DNA, the CDR3 is TGTGCCAGCAGCTTTGGAGTGGCCTACGAGCAGTACTTC. This gives the protein CASSFGVAYEQYF.

V gene TRBV28 combines with J gene TRBJ2-3; possible D gene TRBD2, 5 bases. The CDR3 runs 12 residues. V lost 7 bases to trimming and J lost 10 bases, with 15 bases between them. Germline V gene sequence: CDR1 MDHEN, CDR2 SYDVKM. The CDR3 sequence: CASISSARAQYF. The CDR3 bases are TGTGCCAGCATAAGTAGCGCTCGAGCGCAGTATTTT.

This clonotype has just a few counts. A much larger clone differs by one base, so this may be a read error. This sequence joins TRBV9 and TRBJ2-1; D may be TRBD2 (7 bases). Germline CDR1 and CDR2: SGDLS and YYNGEE. The CDR3 sequence is 15 residues long. CDR3 in amino acids: CASSPRAGAVNEPFF. Here the CDR3 DNA reads TGTGCCAGCAGCCCGCGTGCGGGGGCTGTCAATGAGCCGTTCTTC.

The chain couples TRBV10-3 to TRBJ1-2; no firm D call. The CDR3 has 21 amino acids. Germline V gene sequence: CDR1 ENHRY, CDR2 SYGVKD. The ends were cut back, 4 bases at V and 0 bases at J, with 30 bases in the middle. CDR3: CAISVPFRVAIFLCANYGYTF. CDR3 DNA sequence: TGTGCCATCAGTGTCCCTTTTAGAGTGGCTATATTCTTATGTGCTAACTATGGCTACACCTTC.

This clonotype was observed many times. DNA of the CDR3: TGTGCCAGCAGCTCTACAGGGGGCGGACCCGAGCAGTACTTC. Protein sequence: CASSSTGGGPEQYF. The genes are TRBV7-6 and TRBJ2-7; 9 bases map to TRBD1. From germline, CDR1 is SGHVS and CDR2 FNYEAQ. V gave up 4 bases and J gave up 6 bases; unmatched junction bases: 7. The CDR3 consists of 14 residues.

This clonotype was observed many times. The CDR3 DNA is TGTGCCAGCAGCTTACAATACCGTAGCACAGATACGCAGTATTTT. This gives the protein CASSLQYRSTDTQYF. The rearrangement joins TRBV7-2 to TRBJ2-3; D remains unclear. Germline values: CDR1 SGHTA, CDR2 FQGNSA. V lost 2 bases and J 0 bases, leaving 9 bases between the germline ends. The CDR3 spans 15 residues. Looking up the rest from reference TRBV7-2 and TRBJ2-3 gives the full variable domain: GAGVSQSPSNKVTEKGKDVELRCDPISGHTALYWYRQSLGQGLEFLIYFQGNSAPDKSGLPSDRFSAERTGGSVSTLTIQRTQQEDSAVYLCASSLQYRSTDTQYFGPGTRLTVL.

The chain carries TRBV15 and TRBJ2-1, with TRBD2 matching 16 bases. This CDR3 is 14 amino acids long. The junction had 2 bases not matched to a gene; V was cut back by 6 bases and J by 9 bases. Germline V gives CDR1 LNHNV, CDR2 YYDKDF (reference sequence). Here the CDR3 reads CATRGLAGGGEQFF. The CDR3 DNA reads as TGTGCCACCAGGGGACTAGCGGGAGGGGGTGAGCAGTTCTTC.

On this clonotype: It may be a read error: a sequence one base away is much more abundant. The chain recombines TRBV6-5 with TRBJ2-1, with 7 bases that match TRBD2. In germline, CDR1 is MNHEY, CDR2 SVGAGI. The CDR3 is 16 residues long. The CDR3 is CASSYEGGRSYNKQFF. CDR3 DNA: TGTGCCAGCAGTTACGAGGGAGGGCGCTCCTACAATAAGCAGTTCTTC.

This chain connects TRBV11-2 to TRBJ2-3, with D perhaps TRBD1 or TRBD2 (6 bases each). Germline assignment: CDR1 SGHAT and CDR2 FQNNGV. V lost 2 bases and J lost 5, with 11 bases in between. The CDR3 has 14 amino acids. This CDR3 is CASSLTGAGDTQYF. In DNA form, the CDR3 reads TGTGCCAGCAGCTTAACGGGGGCAGGAGATACGCAGTATTTT.

The sample holds a few counts of this clonotype. A much larger clonotype is one base distant, so this may be a read error. The chain recombines TRBV6-6 with TRBJ1-5, with TRBD1 as a possible D gene (5 bases). Germline assignment: CDR1 MNHNY and CDR2 SVGAGI (reference sequence). Trimming took off 7 bases at V and 7 bases at J, with 14 bases between the two ends. This CDR3 comprises 13 residues. In DNA, the CDR3 is TGTGCCAGCACCCATCGACGGGGGCAGCCCCAGCATTTT. Amino acid sequence: CASTHRRGQPQHF.

This clonotype was picked up many times. The chain is built from TRBV6-6 and TRBJ2-2; 8 bases are shared with TRBD2. The ends lost 6 bases at V and 1 base at J; junction bases unmatched: 4. Germline values: CDR1 MNHNY, CDR2 SVGAGI (reference sequence). The CDR3 is made up of 15 amino acids. The CDR3 nucleotides are TGTGCCAGCAGAACCAGCGGGGGGAACACCGGGGAGCTGTTTTTT. This translates into CASRTSGGNTGELFF.

Comment on this clonotype: A clone one base away is much larger, so this may be a read error. The chain recombines TRBV20-1 with TRBJ1-6; D is undetermined. V lost 0 bases, J lost 9 bases, and 15 bases lay in between. Germline values: CDR1 DFQATT, CDR2 SNEGSKA (reference sequence). This CDR3 comprises 15 residues. The CDR3 is CSARDRPRDTSPLHF. The CDR3 nucleotides are TGCAGTGCTAGAGATCGCCCCAGAGATACTTCACCCCTCCACTTT.

This clonotype was found many times. The gene calls are TRBV6-5 and TRBJ2-3, with a tentative D call TRBD1 (6 bases). V dropped 4 bases and J dropped 1 base, with 15 bases sitting between them. The CDR3 runs to 16 residues. Germline V gene lookup returns CDR1 MNHEY and CDR2 SVGAGI. CDR3 nucleotides: TGTGCCAGCAGTTCAATACAGGGTGGGGGCACAGATACGCAGTATTTT. It is translated as CASSSIQGGGTDTQYF.

This clonotype was counted a few times. A much bigger clone sits one base away, suggesting this may be a read error. The chain carries TRBV20-1 and TRBJ2-1, with 10 nucleotides matching TRBD1. Germline V gene lookup returns CDR1 DFQATT and CDR2 SNEGSKA (reference sequence). The CDR3 covers 16 residues. Trimming removed 5 bases from V and 6 bases from J; junction bases left unmatched: 13. The CDR3 region is CSADAVGTGAGNEQFF. CDR3 DNA sequence: TGCAGTGCTGACGCGGTAGGGACAGGGGCTGGCAATGAGCAGTTCTTC.

This clonotype appeared many times. The chain is built from TRBV7-2 and TRBJ2-1, with D uncertain. V shed 5 bases and J shed 5 bases, with 10 bases lying between them. This CDR3 contains 13 residues. Per germline, CDR1 SGHTA and CDR2 FQGNSA. CDR3: CASSTRTDNEQFF. The CDR3 nucleotides read TGTGCCAGCAGCACCCGGACGGACAATGAGCAGTTCTTC.

The chain uses TRBV7-9 and TRBJ1-1; a weak D match, TRBD1 (6 bases). The CDR3 length is 14 residues. Germline V CDR1 and CDR2: SEHNR, FQNEAQ (reference sequence). Trimming pared 5 bases from V and 5 bases from J, leaving 15 bases between. CDR3 in amino acids: CASSHRERGTEAFF. The CDR3 coding sequence is TGTGCCAGCAGCCACAGGGAGCGTGGGACTGAAGCTTTCTTT.

V gene TRBV7-9 combines with J gene TRBJ2-6; D ambiguous. V was clipped by 6 bases and J by 4 bases, with 13 bases between them. Per the germline V gene, CDR1 is SEHNR and CDR2 is FQNEAQ (reference sequence). The CDR3 extends over 15 amino acids. CDR3 sequence reads: CASRYTLQGANVLTF. The CDR3 DNA reads TGTGCCAGCAGGTATACTCTACAGGGGGCCAACGTCCTGACTTTC.

This clonotype appeared a few times. This chain connects TRBV7-3 to TRBJ2-7, with 10 bases lining up with TRBD1. Germline CDR1 reads SGHTA; CDR2 reads FQGTGA. The CDR3 has 14 amino acids. Written as DNA, the CDR3 is TGTGCTAGAGCCTCGGGACAGGGGTTCTACGAGCAGTACTTC. Encoded protein: CARASGQGFYEQYF.

This clonotype has ten or more counts. The chain combines TRBV11-3 with TRBJ2-2, with D tentatively TRBD2 (6 bases). Germline V CDR1 and CDR2: SGHNT, YENEEA. The V end lost 2 bases, the J end lost 7 bases, and 14 bases lay between the germline ends. This CDR3 is 15 amino acids long. CDR3 DNA: TGTGCCAGCAGCTTATTGGGAGGAGCGATCGGGGAGCTGTTTTTT. Its translation: CASSLLGGAIGELFF.

This chain links TRBV6-6 with TRBJ1-5, with D possibly being TRBD1 (6 bases). CDR1 is MNHNY, CDR2 SVGAGI, per germline (reference sequence). The CDR3 loop spans 17 amino acids. The V and J ends lost 2 bases and 1 base respectively, with 15 bases between them. In nucleotides, the CDR3 is TGTGCCAGCAGTTACACACCCCCCGGACAGAGCAATCAGCCCCAGCATTTT. This sequence encodes CASSYTPPGQSNQPQHF.

In regard to this clonotype: One end of the junction varies from germline; a read error may be responsible. This chain uses TRBV7-7 with TRBJ2-5; no clear D gene. There are 15 residues in the CDR3. Germline lookup yields CDR1 SSHAT and CDR2 FNYEAQ (reference sequence). The CDR3 loop is CARSFLGSDQEAQYF. In DNA, the CDR3 is TGTGCTAGAAGCTTCCTGGGCTCAGACCAAGAGGCCCAGTACTTC.

Points on this clonotype: Possible read error: a much larger clone is one base away. The V call is TRBV3-2, the J call TRBJ2-7; the table's D gene call, TRBD2, was not cross checked with the DNA. TRBV3-2 counts as a pseudogene. CDR3 length: 16 amino acids. The CDR3 here is CASGQDRTSGGYEQYF. Here the CDR3 DNA reads TGTGCCAGCGGCCAAGATAGAACTAGCGGGGGATACGAGCAGTACTTC.